What follows are 11 T cell receptor beta chains derived from one specimen sequenced in a study of cytomegalovirus exposure and HLA in healthy donors listed by TCRdb under 2017. Library generation was performed with the immunoSEQ multiplex PCR assay. TCRdb retrieved this table from immuneACCESS and kept in-frame rearrangements only. Not all clones are present; in checked studies, unresolved V genes account for under half, and no reason is known for the remainder. The sample table records 250,000 to 400,000 clones; 88% of these occur just once. Around 0.88% of the sample rests with the top ten. Material for sequencing was PBMCs. The receptor source for this set is a man aged 30 to 45 in good health and CMV-seronegative.

In its sample, this clone was seen once. V and J are TRBV6-5 and TRBJ2-5, with unresolved D. From germline, CDR1 is MNHEY and CDR2 SVGAGI. The V and J ends lost 0 bases and 5 bases respectively, with 13 bases between them. The CDR3 loop spans 15 amino acids. As DNA, the CDR3 is TGTGCCAGCAGTTACTCGACCGGGTCTGGGGAGACCCAGTACTTC. Its translation: CASSYSTGSGETQYF.

This chain links TRBV19 with TRBJ2-7; no reliable D call. This CDR3 is built from 13 residues. CDR1 is LNHDA and CDR2 is SQIVND in the germline V gene (reference sequence). Trimming took off 4 bases at V and 0 bases at J, with 7 bases between the two ends. CDR3 protein: CASSSTVSYEQYF. CDR3 DNA sequence: TGTGCCAGTAGTAGCACGGTCTCCTACGAGCAGTACTTC.

The chain couples TRBV5-6 to TRBJ2-1; the match to TRBD1 covers 7 bases. CDR3 length equals 14 residues. J was trimmed by 4 bases and V by 4 bases; bases with no gene match: 5. The germline V gene encodes CDR1 SGHDT and CDR2 YYEEEE. CDR3 region: CASSEGANYNEQFF. CDR3 coding DNA: TGTGCCAGCAGCGAGGGGGCAAATTACAATGAGCAGTTCTTC.

The chain joins TRBV5-4 to TRBJ2-5; TRBD2 matches 9 bases. The length of the CDR3 is 16 residues. CDR1 and CDR2 from the germline V gene are SGHNT and YYREEE (reference sequence). V lost 0 bases to trimming and J lost 1 base; unmatched junction nucleotides: 4. CDR3 protein: CASSLAAGGPQETQYF. The CDR3 bases are TGTGCCAGCAGCTTGGCAGCGGGGGGCCCCCAAGAGACCCAGTACTTC.

This chain uses TRBV5-6 with TRBJ2-7; perhaps TRBD1 as D (5 bases). The CDR3 has 14 residues. With 2 bases removed from V and 0 bases from J, the gap between germline ends came to 9 bases. Germline assignment: CDR1 SGHDT and CDR2 YYEEEE. CDR3 bases: TGTGCCAGCAGCTTAGTGACAGACTCCTACGAGCAGTACTTC. Protein sequence: CASSLVTDSYEQYF.

This chain connects TRBV5-1 to TRBJ1-1; D gene uncertain. Germline CDR1 SGHRS, CDR2 YFSETQ. The length of the CDR3 is 15 residues. Trimming took 4 bases from V and 1 from J, leaving 14 bases between them. The CDR3 nucleotides read TGCGCCAGCAGCCTCTTGGGCGTGGGGAACACTGAAGCTTTCTTT. Its protein is CASSLLGVGNTEAFF.

The chain is built from TRBV6-1 and TRBJ1-6, with 7 positions matching TRBD1. CDR3 length equals 15 residues. CDR1 MNHNS and CDR2 SASEGT come from the germline V gene. V shed 9 bases, J shed 5 bases, and the junction held 10 bases outside the gene matches. The CDR3 DNA follows: TGTGCCAGTAATTCAGGGGGACCCAATAATTCACCCCTCCACTTT. It is translated as CASNSGGPNNSPLHF.

The chain employs TRBV6-1 and TRBJ1-3, with D tentatively TRBD1 (5 bases). V was clipped by 6 bases and J by 2 bases, with 11 bases between them. Germline V lookup: CDR1 MNHNS, CDR2 SASEGT. This CDR3 region has 14 residues. This CDR3 is CASSAGGTGNTIYF. CDR3 nucleotides: TGTGCCAGCAGCGCTGGGGGGACTGGAAACACCATATATTTT.

The J gene is TRBJ2-4, the V gene TRBV5-5; D is perhaps TRBD2 (5 bases). The CDR3 covers 14 residues. V lost 2 bases and J 0 bases, leaving 6 bases between the germline ends. Germline V gene data show CDR1 as SGHKS and CDR2 as YYEKEE (reference sequence). The CDR3 is CASSFGLAKNIQYF. Written as DNA, the CDR3 is TGTGCCAGCAGCTTTGGACTAGCCAAAAACATTCAGTACTTC.

The chain combines TRBV7-9 with TRBJ1-6, with 7 nucleotides matching TRBD1. Germline V CDR1 and CDR2: SEHNR, FQNEAQ (reference sequence). The V segment lost 1 base and the J segment 7 bases; nucleotides outside the gene matches: 4. The CDR3 contains 15 residues. CDR3 protein: CASSLGDRENSPLHF. CDR3 sequence (DNA): TGTGCCAGCAGCTTAGGAGACAGGGAGAATTCACCCCTCCACTTT.

The rearrangement links TRBV5-1 to TRBJ1-2; D gene unclear. The V end was cut by 0 bases, the J end by 4 bases, with 13 bases between. CDR1 and CDR2 (germline): SGHRS, YFSETQ. This CDR3 is 15 amino acids long. The CDR3 protein is CASSLALGSTYGYTF. CDR3 DNA: TGCGCCAGCAGCTTGGCCCTAGGGAGCACCTATGGCTACACCTTC. Full variable domain (rest looked up from reference TRBV5-1 and TRBJ1-2): KAGVTQTPRYLIKTRGQQVTLSCSPISGHRSVSWYQQTPGQGLQFLFEYFSETQRNKGNFPGRFSGRQFSNSRSEMNVSTLELGDSALYLCASSLALGSTYGYTFGSGTRLTVV.